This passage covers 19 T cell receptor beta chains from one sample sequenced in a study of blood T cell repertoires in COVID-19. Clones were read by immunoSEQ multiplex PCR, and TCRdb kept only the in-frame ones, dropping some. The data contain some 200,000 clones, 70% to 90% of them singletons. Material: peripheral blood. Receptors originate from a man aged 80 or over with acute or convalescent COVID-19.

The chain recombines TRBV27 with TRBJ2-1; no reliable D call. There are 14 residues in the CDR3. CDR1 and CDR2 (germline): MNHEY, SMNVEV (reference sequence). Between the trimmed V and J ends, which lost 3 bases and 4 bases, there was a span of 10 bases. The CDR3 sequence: CASSFQARYNEQFF. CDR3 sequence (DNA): TGTGCCAGCAGTTTCCAAGCCCGATACAATGAGCAGTTCTTC.

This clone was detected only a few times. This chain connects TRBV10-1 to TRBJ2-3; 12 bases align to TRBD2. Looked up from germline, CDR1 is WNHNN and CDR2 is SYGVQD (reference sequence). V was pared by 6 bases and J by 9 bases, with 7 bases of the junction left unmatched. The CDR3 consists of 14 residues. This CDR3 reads CASSPLAGGRTQYF. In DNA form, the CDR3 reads TGCGCCAGCAGCCCACTAGCGGGAGGAAGAACGCAGTATTTT.

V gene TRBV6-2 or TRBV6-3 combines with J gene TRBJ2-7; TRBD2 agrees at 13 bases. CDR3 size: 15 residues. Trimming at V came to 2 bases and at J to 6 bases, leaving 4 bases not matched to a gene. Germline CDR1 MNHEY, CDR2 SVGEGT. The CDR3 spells CASSYTGLAGTEQYV. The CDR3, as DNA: TGTGCCAGCAGTTACACGGGACTAGCGGGAACCGAGCAGTACGTC.

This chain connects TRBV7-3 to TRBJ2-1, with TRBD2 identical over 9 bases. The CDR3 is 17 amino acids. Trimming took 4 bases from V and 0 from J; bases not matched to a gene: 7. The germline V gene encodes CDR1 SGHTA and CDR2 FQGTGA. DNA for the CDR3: TGTGCCAGCAGCTCCCACCGGCGGGAGGGCTCCTACAATGAGCAGTTCTTC. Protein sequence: CASSSHRREGSYNEQFF.

Written as DNA, the CDR3 is TGTGCCAGCAGTCACGCAGAAGAGAACACTGAAGCTTTCTTT. Translated, it gives CASSHAEENTEAFF. This chain joins TRBV6-6 and TRBJ1-1; D is unclear. The germline V gene has CDR1 MNHNY and CDR2 SVGAGI (reference sequence). This CDR3 contains 14 residues. V gave up 5 bases and J gave up 1 base, with 11 bases separating them.

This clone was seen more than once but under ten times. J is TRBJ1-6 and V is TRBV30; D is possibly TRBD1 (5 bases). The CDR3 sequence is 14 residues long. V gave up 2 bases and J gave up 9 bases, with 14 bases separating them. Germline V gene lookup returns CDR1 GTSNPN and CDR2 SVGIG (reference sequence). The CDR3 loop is CAWSNQGKGSPLHF. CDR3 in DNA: TGTGCCTGGAGTAACCAGGGAAAGGGTTCACCCCTCCACTTT.

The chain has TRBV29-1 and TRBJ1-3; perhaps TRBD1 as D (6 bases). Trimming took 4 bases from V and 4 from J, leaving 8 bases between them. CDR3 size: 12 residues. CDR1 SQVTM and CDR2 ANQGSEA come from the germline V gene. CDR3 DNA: TGCAGCGTTGTAGGACAGGGAAACACCATATATTTT. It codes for CSVVGQGNTIYF.

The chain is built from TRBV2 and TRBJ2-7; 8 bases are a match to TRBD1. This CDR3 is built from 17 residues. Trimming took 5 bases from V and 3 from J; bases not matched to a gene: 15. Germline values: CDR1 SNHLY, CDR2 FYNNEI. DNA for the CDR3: TGTGCCAGCAGTACCCTCGTTTGGACAGGGAGCGACTACGAGCAGTACTTC. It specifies CASSTLVWTGSDYEQYF.

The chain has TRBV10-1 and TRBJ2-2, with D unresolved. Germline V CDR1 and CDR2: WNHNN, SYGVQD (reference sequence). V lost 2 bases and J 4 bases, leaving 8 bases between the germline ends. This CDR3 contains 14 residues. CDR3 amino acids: CASSEAGSTGELFF. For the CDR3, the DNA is TGCGCCAGCAGTGAGGCAGGCTCCACCGGGGAGCTGTTTTTT.

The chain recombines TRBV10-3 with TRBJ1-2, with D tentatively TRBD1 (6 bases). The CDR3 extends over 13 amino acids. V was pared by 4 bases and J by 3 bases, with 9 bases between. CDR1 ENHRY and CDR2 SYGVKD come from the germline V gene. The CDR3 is CAISGEGDYGYTF. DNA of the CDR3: TGTGCCATCAGTGGCGAGGGGGACTATGGCTACACCTTC.

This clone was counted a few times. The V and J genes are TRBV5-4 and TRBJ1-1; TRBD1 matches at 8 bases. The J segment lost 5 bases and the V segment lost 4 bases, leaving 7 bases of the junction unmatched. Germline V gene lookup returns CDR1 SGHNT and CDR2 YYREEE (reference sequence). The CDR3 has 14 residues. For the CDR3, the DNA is TGTGCCAGCAGCAAACAGGGGGTTGAGACTGAAGCTTTCTTT. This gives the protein CASSKQGVETEAFF.

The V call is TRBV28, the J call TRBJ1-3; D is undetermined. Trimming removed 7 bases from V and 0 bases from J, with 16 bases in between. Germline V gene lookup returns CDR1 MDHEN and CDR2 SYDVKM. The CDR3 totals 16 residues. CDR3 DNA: TGTGCCAGCACCATAGGAGGAATAAACTCTGGAAACACCATATATTTT. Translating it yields CASTIGGINSGNTIYF.

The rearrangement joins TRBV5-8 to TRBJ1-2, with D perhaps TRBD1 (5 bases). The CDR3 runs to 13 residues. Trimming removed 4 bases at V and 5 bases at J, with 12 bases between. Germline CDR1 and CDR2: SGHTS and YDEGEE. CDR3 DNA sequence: TGTGCCAGCAGCCTTGACAGCTCATATGGCTACACCTTC. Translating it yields CASSLDSSYGYTF.

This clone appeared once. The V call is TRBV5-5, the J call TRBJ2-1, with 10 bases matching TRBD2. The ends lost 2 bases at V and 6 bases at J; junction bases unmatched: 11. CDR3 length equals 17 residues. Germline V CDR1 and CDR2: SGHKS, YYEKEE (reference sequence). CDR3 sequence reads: CASSFLGPAGGRNEQFF. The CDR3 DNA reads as TGTGCCAGCAGCTTTCTAGGGCCAGCGGGAGGGCGCAATGAGCAGTTCTTC.

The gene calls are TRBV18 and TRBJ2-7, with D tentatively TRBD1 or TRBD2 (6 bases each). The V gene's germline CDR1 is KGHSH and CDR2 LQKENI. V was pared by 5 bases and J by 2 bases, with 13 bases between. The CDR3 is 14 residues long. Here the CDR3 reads CASSSQGGAYEQYF. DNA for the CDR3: TGTGCCAGCTCATCACAGGGAGGTGCCTACGAGCAGTACTTC. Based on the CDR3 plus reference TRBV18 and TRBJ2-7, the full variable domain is NAGVMQNPRHLVRRRGQEARLRCSPMKGHSHVYWYRQLPEEGLKFMVYLQKENIIDESGMPKERFSAEFPKEGPSILRIQQVVRGDSAAYFCASSSQGGAYEQYFGPGTRLTVT.

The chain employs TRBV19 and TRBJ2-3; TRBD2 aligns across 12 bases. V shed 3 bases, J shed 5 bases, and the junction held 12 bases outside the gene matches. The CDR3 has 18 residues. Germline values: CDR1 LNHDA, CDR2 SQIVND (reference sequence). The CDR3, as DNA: TGTGCCAGTAGTATCGCCATACTAGCGGGAGGCCGTGGAGATACGCAGTATTTT. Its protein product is CASSIAILAGGRGDTQYF.

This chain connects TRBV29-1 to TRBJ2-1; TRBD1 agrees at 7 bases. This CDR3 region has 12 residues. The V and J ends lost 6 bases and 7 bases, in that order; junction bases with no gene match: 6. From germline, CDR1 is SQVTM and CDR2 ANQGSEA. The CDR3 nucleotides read TGCAGCGTCAGAGGGGGCGGGAATGAGCAGTTCTTC. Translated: CSVRGGGNEQFF.

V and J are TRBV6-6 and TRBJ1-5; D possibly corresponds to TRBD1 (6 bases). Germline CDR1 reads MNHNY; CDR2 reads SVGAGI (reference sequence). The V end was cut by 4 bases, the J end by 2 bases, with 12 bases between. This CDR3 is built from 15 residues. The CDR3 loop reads CASSLTGIGNQPQHF. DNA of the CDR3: TGTGCCAGCAGTTTAACAGGGATTGGCAATCAGCCCCAGCATTTT.

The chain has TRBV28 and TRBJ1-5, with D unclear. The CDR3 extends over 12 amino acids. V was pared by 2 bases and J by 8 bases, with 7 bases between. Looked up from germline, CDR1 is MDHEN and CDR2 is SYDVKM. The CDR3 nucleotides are TGTGCCAGCAGTTTACTTGCGGAGCCCCAGCATTTT. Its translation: CASSLLAEPQHF. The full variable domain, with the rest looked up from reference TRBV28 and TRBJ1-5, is DVKVTQSSRYLVKRTGEKVFLECVQDMDHENMFWYRQDPGLGLRLIYFSYDVKMKEKGDIPEGYSVSREKKERFSLILESASTNQTSMYLCASSLLAEPQHFGDGTRLSIL.